One and the same sample provided the 27 T cell receptor beta chains below, sequenced in a study of T-cell memory formation after mild COVID-19. TCRdb reprocessed the 5' RACE reads with MiXCR, giving one entry per CDR3 protein. The table lists around 300,000 distinct CDR3 sequences, roughly a fifth of them singletons. The specimen sequenced was PBMCs or a T cell subset sorted from them (not recorded which). These TCRs come from a man younger than 35 who had mild COVID-19 (a few samples of this study predate the infection). Cell type and time point are not known.

CDR3 bases: TGCAGTGCAGAAAGGACAGGGCAATTCAGTGGGGAGCAGTTCTTC. Residues: CSAERTGQFSGEQFF. The rearrangement links TRBV20-1 to TRBJ2-1; 8 bases align to TRBD1. The CDR3 is 15 residues long. Per germline, CDR1 DFQATT and CDR2 SNEGSKA (reference sequence). V was pared by 6 bases and J by 10 bases, with 17 bases of the junction left unmatched.

This clonotype has more than one count but fewer than ten. The V and J genes are TRBV6-2 or TRBV6-3 and TRBJ1-1; D possibly corresponds to TRBD1 (5 bases). The CDR3 runs to 15 residues. V gave up 6 bases and J gave up 0 bases, with 14 bases separating them. Germline-derived CDR1 and CDR2 are MNHEY and SVGEGT. The CDR3 sequence is CASSPRDLMNTEAFF. Written as DNA, the CDR3 is TGTGCCAGCAGCCCCAGGGATTTGATGAACACTGAAGCTTTCTTT.

CDR3 bases: TGCGCCAGCAGCCAAGACAGGGAAATAGGCAATCAGCCCCAGCATTTT. This gives the protein CASSQDREIGNQPQHF. The rearrangement links TRBV4-1 to TRBJ1-5, with D tentatively TRBD1 (5 bases). Germline V gives CDR1 MGHRA, CDR2 YSYEKL. The CDR3 runs to 16 residues. With 0 bases removed from V and 2 bases from J, the gap between germline ends came to 11 bases.

This chain links TRBV20-1 with TRBJ2-7; tentative D call: TRBD2 (5 bases). Germline lookup yields CDR1 DFQATT and CDR2 SNEGSKA (reference sequence). CDR3 length equals 14 residues. Trimming removed 4 bases at V and 2 bases at J, with 15 bases between. CDR3 region: CSATITGFPYEQYF. The CDR3 DNA is TGCAGTGCTACTATCACGGGGTTCCCCTACGAGCAGTACTTC.

This clonotype was observed a handful of times. The chain is built from TRBV12-3 or TRBV12-4 and TRBJ2-6, with 7 bases identical to TRBD1. The CDR3 is 16 amino acids. The ends lost 6 bases at V and 2 bases at J; junction bases unmatched: 7. CDR3 loop: CASRRSDRAGANVLTF. The CDR3 nucleotides are TGTGCCAGCAGGCGATCCGACAGGGCTGGGGCCAACGTCCTGACTTTC.

V and J are TRBV4-3 and TRBJ2-4; D not resolved. V lost 0 bases and J lost 0, with 6 bases in between. The CDR3 loop spans 15 amino acids. The germline V gene encodes CDR1 LGHNA and CDR2 YSLEER. The CDR3 here is CASSQDSLAKNIQYF. The DNA for the CDR3 is TGCGCCAGCAGCCAAGATTCACTAGCCAAAAACATTCAGTACTTC.

The chain is built from TRBV7-3 and TRBJ2-3; D assignment may be TRBD1 or TRBD2 (6 bases each). This CDR3 region has 14 residues. Germline V CDR1 and CDR2: SGHTA, FQGTGA. Trimming cost V 4 bases and J 3 bases, with 11 bases left between them. CDR3: CASSWGAVTDTQYF. CDR3 sequence (DNA): TGTGCCAGCAGCTGGGGGGCCGTTACAGATACGCAGTATTTT.

The chain recombines TRBV5-1 with TRBJ2-7, with unresolved D. This CDR3 spans 11 amino acids. V was shortened by 3 bases and J by 5 bases, with 6 bases between the two germline ends. CDR1 is SGHRS and CDR2 is YFSETQ in the germline V gene. This chain's CDR3 is CASSSYDEQYF. DNA for the CDR3: TGCGCCAGCAGCTCCTACGACGAGCAGTACTTC.

At least ten counts were recorded for this clonotype. J is TRBJ1-3 and V is TRBV5-1, with no clear D. The CDR3 is 14 residues long. The V gene lost 1 base and the J gene lost 4 bases, with 9 bases spanning the gap. Germline V gene sequence: CDR1 SGHRS, CDR2 YFSETQ. The CDR3 loop reads CASSLIDGGNTIYF. DNA of the CDR3: TGCGCCAGCAGCTTGATAGACGGAGGAAACACCATATATTTT.

This clonotype was observed a few times. The chain combines TRBV6-6 with TRBJ2-4, with D tentatively TRBD1 or TRBD2 (5 bases each). Trimming shortened V by 0 bases and J by 15 bases, and 15 bases separated the two germline ends. Germline assignment: CDR1 MNHNY and CDR2 SVGAGI (reference sequence). CDR3 length: 13 amino acids. The CDR3 spells CASSYSAGTFPYF. Here the CDR3 DNA reads TGTGCCAGCAGTTACTCTGCTGGGACGTTTCCGTACTTC.

This clonotype was recorded many times. The chain links TRBV7-3 to TRBJ2-6; D remains ambiguous. Trimming stripped 5 bases from V and 0 bases from J, with 17 bases between. The germline V gene has CDR1 SGHTA and CDR2 FQGTGA. This CDR3 is built from 18 residues. CDR3 DNA sequence: TGTGCCAGCAGCCCAGTTGGCGTCCTAGGCTCTGGGGCCAACGTCCTGACTTTC. This encodes CASSPVGVLGSGANVLTF. Full variable domain (outside the CDR3, taken from reference TRBV7-3 and TRBJ2-6): GAGVSQTPSNKVTEKGKYVELRCDPISGHTALYWYRQSLGQGPEFLIYFQGTGAADDSGLPNDRFFAVRPEGSVSTLKIQRTERGDSAVYLCASSPVGVLGSGANVLTFGAGSRLTVL.

This clonotype was counted many times. This sequence joins TRBV12-3 or TRBV12-4 and TRBJ2-5; D unclear. V was pared by 8 bases and J by 2 bases, with 9 bases between. This CDR3 spans 12 amino acids. The CDR3 is CASSPWQETQYF. The CDR3 bases are TGTGCCAGCTCACCCTGGCAAGAGACCCAGTACTTC.

The rearrangement links TRBV7-3 to TRBJ2-3, with TRBD2 identical over 9 bases. Losses at the gene ends were 1 base for V and 10 bases for J; bases not matched to a gene: 18. Germline loops: CDR1 SGHTA, CDR2 FQGTGA. The CDR3 contains 18 residues. The CDR3 nucleotides are TGTGCCAGCAGCTTAATGCCGATGACTAGCGGTGCGGTAGTGGCGCAGTATTTT. Protein sequence: CASSLMPMTSGAVVAQYF.

The rearrangement links TRBV12-3 or TRBV12-4 to TRBJ2-5; 8 bases are shared with TRBD2. The CDR3 sequence is 14 residues long. J gave up 6 bases and V 3 bases, and 6 bases lay outside the gene matches. CDR3 coding DNA: TGTGCCAGCAGTTTGGCGGGGGGTTCAAAGACCCAGTACTTC. This codes for CASSLAGGSKTQYF.

V is TRBV29-1 and J is TRBJ2-5, with D perhaps given as TRBD1 or TRBD2 (5 bases each). Germline loops: CDR1 SQVTM, CDR2 ANQGSEA. This CDR3 is built from 12 residues. V gave up 4 bases and J gave up 5 bases, with 11 bases separating them. The CDR3 DNA reads as TGCAGCGTTGGGGGACCGGTGGAGACCCAGTACTTC. Protein sequence: CSVGGPVETQYF.

V usage is TRBV7-9 and J usage is TRBJ2-3; possibly TRBD1 for D (6 bases). V was trimmed by 3 bases and J by 1 base, leaving 11 bases between them. This CDR3 is built from 15 residues. The germline CDR1 and CDR2 sequences are SEHNR and FQNEAQ (reference sequence). The CDR3 region is CASSFMGAGTDTQYF. The CDR3 nucleotides are TGTGCCAGCAGCTTTATGGGGGCCGGCACAGATACGCAGTATTTT.

This clonotype was seen once. The chain recombines TRBV7-9 with TRBJ1-1, with D maybe TRBD1 (6 bases). This CDR3 has 15 residues. V was cut by 4 bases and J by 0 bases, with 12 bases left in between. Germline lookup yields CDR1 SEHNR and CDR2 FQNEAQ (reference sequence). The CDR3, as DNA: TGTGCCAGCAGCTGGGACGGGGACATGAACACTGAAGCTTTCTTT. Amino acid sequence: CASSWDGDMNTEAFF.

The chain has TRBV24-1 and TRBJ2-1, with D possibly being TRBD2 (6 bases). The germline gives CDR1 KGHDR, CDR2 SFDVKD. The V end was cut by 5 bases, the J end by 8 bases, with 21 bases between. The CDR3 has 16 amino acids. The CDR3, as DNA: TGTGCCACCAGTGGAGGGAAGGGGACTCTCCGCGATGAGCAGTTCTTC. This codes for CATSGGKGTLRDEQFF.

The chain is built from TRBV9 and TRBJ1-1; 7 nucleotides align to TRBD1. CDR3 length: 15 residues. Germline CDR1 and CDR2: SGDLS and YYNGEE. Trimming removed 3 bases from V and 4 bases from J; junction bases left unmatched: 9. The CDR3 bases are TGTGCCAGCAGCGCTCGGCAGGGGGAGTTCACTGAAGCTTTCTTT. This encodes CASSARQGEFTEAFF.

This clonotype has just a few counts. This chain connects TRBV5-4 to TRBJ2-3; TRBD1 or TRBD2 may be the D gene (6 bases each). CDR1 is SGHNT and CDR2 is YYREEE in the germline V gene (reference sequence). Deletions cut 4 bases from V and 2 bases from J, with 17 bases between. CDR3 length: 16 amino acids. This CDR3 reads CASSLPEGGPTDTQYF. Here the CDR3 DNA reads TGTGCCAGCAGCCTACCCGAGGGGGGACCCACAGATACGCAGTATTTT.

This clonotype was seen more than once but under ten times. J is TRBJ1-6 and V is TRBV4-2, with TRBD1 matching over 8 bases. Germline CDR1 LGHNA, CDR2 YNFKEQ. With 8 bases clipped from V and 7 bases from J, the junction kept 13 bases outside the gene matches. This CDR3 is built from 16 residues. The chain's CDR3 is CASCEIGQGFNSPLHF. The CDR3 bases are TGTGCCAGCTGCGAAATCGGACAGGGATTCAATTCACCCCTCCACTTT.

This clonotype has more than one count but fewer than ten. The DNA for the CDR3 is TGTGCCAGCAGTTTAAAGGGCAGCCCCATCGATAATTCACCCCTCCACTTT. Its protein is CASSLKGSPIDNSPLHF. The rearrangement joins TRBV12-3 or TRBV12-4 to TRBJ1-6; no clear D. V shed 2 bases and J shed 5 bases, with 16 bases lying between them. The CDR3 runs to 17 residues.

This clonotype was seen once. The chain is built from TRBV29-1 and TRBJ1-1, with D possibly TRBD1 on 5 matching bases. CDR3 length: 12 residues. Per the germline V gene, CDR1 is SQVTM and CDR2 is ANQGSEA. V was pared by 6 bases and J by 1 base, with 9 bases between. The CDR3 DNA reads as TGCAGCGTCCGACAGACGAACACTGAAGCTTTCTTT. Protein: CSVRQTNTEAFF.

This clonotype was detected ten times or more. The chain links TRBV19 to TRBJ2-4; D remains unclear. The germline V and J ends were trimmed by 8 bases and 5 bases, with 16 bases remaining between them. The CDR3 covers 14 residues. Germline CDR1 is LNHDA and CDR2 is SQIVND (reference sequence). CDR3 DNA: TGTGCCAGTCGTAGCCGTTTGAAGGAAAACATTCAGTACTTC. Its translation: CASRSRLKENIQYF.

This clonotype was counted only a few times. J is TRBJ1-3 and V is TRBV5-1; D remains unclear. Per germline, CDR1 SGHRS and CDR2 YFSETQ. This CDR3 region has 15 residues. Trimming left V 3 bases short and J 0 bases short, with 10 bases between. The CDR3 is CASSWLGSSGNTIYF. The CDR3 DNA reads TGCGCCAGCAGCTGGCTCGGAAGCTCTGGAAACACCATATATTTT.

The chain joins TRBV5-1 to TRBJ1-1; 9 nucleotides align to TRBD1. This CDR3 is 14 amino acids long. Trimming took 4 bases from V and 3 from J; bases not matched to a gene: 4. The germline V gene has CDR1 SGHRS and CDR2 YFSETQ. The CDR3 protein is CASSRGQGDTEAFF. CDR3 DNA sequence: TGCGCCAGCAGCCGGGGACAGGGTGACACTGAAGCTTTCTTT.

This clonotype has only a few counts. V gene TRBV7-2 combines with J gene TRBJ1-4; D call uncertain. The CDR3 contains 15 residues. V gave up 5 bases and J gave up 8 bases, with 18 bases separating them. Germline loops: CDR1 SGHTA, CDR2 FQGNSA. The CDR3 reads CASSPDWGGGEKLFF. The CDR3 coding sequence is TGTGCCAGCAGCCCCGATTGGGGAGGAGGGGAAAAACTGTTTTTT. The full variable domain, rest sourced from reference TRBV7-2 and TRBJ1-4, is GAGVSQSPSNKVTEKGKDVELRCDPISGHTALYWYRQSLGQGLEFLIYFQGNSAPDKSGLPSDRFSAERTGGSVSTLTIQRTQQEDSAVYLCASSPDWGGGEKLFFGSGTQLSVL.